The rows below give T cell receptor beta chains drawn from one sample of a study of blood T cell repertoires in COVID-19. The assay was immunoSEQ multiplex PCR, and TCRdb's table has in-frame clones only and misses some. The data show over 110,000 clones, around 79% seen once. Sequenced input: peripheral blood. These receptors came from a man aged 55 to 70 with acute or convalescent COVID-19. The CDR3 runs from the conserved cysteine through the conserved F or W. A D gene is named only where the DNA matches it firmly. Clone size is shown for a subset of rows, as once, few, many or a class of expanded clone.

14	TRBD1	TRBJ1-5	TRBV27	NA	TGTGCCAGCACCTCAGGGGGACCGGGGCAGCCCCAGCATTTT	CASTSGGPGQPQHF
15	TRBD1	TRBJ1-2	TRBV4-2	few	TGTGCCAGCAGCCAAGAACAGGGGGGAATCTATGGCTACACCTTC	CASSQEQGGIYGYTF
12	NA	TRBJ1-3	TRBV12-3/TRBV12-4	NA	TGTGCCAGCGGGGGGGAGAGAAACACCATATATTTT	CASGGERNTIYF
13	NA	TRBJ1-2	TRBV5-1	NA	TGCGCCAGCAGCTGGGACACTAACTATGGCTACACCTTC	CASSWDTNYGYTF
15	TRBD2	TRBJ2-7	TRBV6-5	NA	TGTGCCAGCAGACCCGGGACTAGCGGGGTGTACGAGCAGTACTTC	CASRPGTSGVYEQYF
14	TRBD1	TRBJ1-2	TRBV7-9	NA	TGTGCCAGCAGCCTACAGGGGGCGGACTATGGCTACACCTTC	CASSLQGADYGYTF
13	NA	TRBJ1-5	TRBV18	NA	TGTGCCAGCTCCGGACAGTCCAATCAGCCCCAGCATTTT	CASSGQSNQPQHF
13	TRBD2	TRBJ2-1	TRBV9	NA	TGTGCCAGCAGACCCGGGACTAGCGATGAGCAGTTCTTC	CASRPGTSDEQFF
16	NA	TRBJ2-7	TRBV28	NA	TGTGCCAGCAGTCCATCCCTCAGCAGGCTTTTATCCGAGCAGTACTTC	CASSPSLSRLLSEQYF
14	NA	TRBJ1-2	TRBV27	few	TGTGCCAGCAGTTCGAGGAGGGGCGAAGAAGGCTACACCTTC	CASSSRRGEEGYTF
14	NA	TRBJ1-5	TRBV2	NA	TGTGCCAGCAGCGACCAGGGGAGCAATCAGCCCCAGCATTTT	CASSDQGSNQPQHF
15	NA	TRBJ1-4	TRBV5-1	NA	TGCGCCAGCAGCCAACTAAGGCCAACTAATGAAAAACTGTTTTTT	CASSQLRPTNEKLFF
16	TRBD1	TRBJ2-3	TRBV9	NA	TGTGCCAGCAGCGTAGCCACGGGACAGGGAACAGATACGCAGTATTTT	CASSVATGQGTDTQYF
13	NA	TRBJ2-2	TRBV2	few	TGTGCCAGCAGTGGGCGGGGCACCGGGGAGCTGTTTTTT	CASSGRGTGELFF
12	NA	TRBJ1-1	TRBV29-1	NA	TGCAGCGTCCAGGGAGGGAACACTGAAGCTTTCTTT	CSVQGGNTEAFF
16	NA	TRBJ2-1	TRBV5-1	NA	TGCGCCAGCAGCTCCCGTGGACAGAATGTCTACAATGAGCAGTTCTTC	CASSSRGQNVYNEQFF
13	NA	TRBJ1-2	TRBV19	NA	TGTGCCAGTAGTTTTGACAGGCTCGGCGGCTACACCTTC	CASSFDRLGGYTF
14	NA	TRBJ1-2	TRBV9	few	TGTGCCAGCAGCTATCGAGAGGTCGAAGATGGCTACACCTTC	CASSYREVEDGYTF
15	TRBD2	TRBJ2-1	TRBV7-2	NA	TGTGCCAGCAGCTTAGTGGGGGGGTCCTACAATGAGCAGTTCTTC	CASSLVGGSYNEQFF
13	NA	TRBJ2-7	TRBV21-1	once	TGTGCCAGCAGCACTACAGGGATCTACGAGCAGTACTTC	CASSTTGIYEQYF
14	NA	TRBJ2-5	TRBV7-9	NA	TGTGCCAGCAGCTTAGGACTGTTAAGAGAGACCCAGTACTTC	CASSLGLLRETQYF
15	NA	TRBJ2-7	TRBV19	NA	TGTGCCAGTAGTATTGATGGGACACGTAACAACGAGCAGTACTTC	CASSIDGTRNNEQYF